This TCR beta chain was captured in a study of post-analysis software for immune sequencing data. As for this clonotype: What it recognizes is unknown.

Sequencing libraries made from TCR beta cDNA carried unique molecular identifiers. Input of roughly 1 to 11 million T cells yielded roughly 0.5 million cDNA molecules. In TCRdb, the PCR reads were re-called with MiXCR into one record per CDR3 protein. This table holds roughly 150,000 distinct CDR3 sequences, about 36% found once. The study, taken as a whole, reports: Patients showed TRBV5-6, TRBV5-1 and TRBV20-1 among several TRBV segments more frequent than in controls. Strong co-clustering by F measure was seen for same-batch samples.

Trimming took 1 base from V and 2 from J; bases not matched to a gene: 8. Germline V gives CDR1 LGHDT, CDR2 YNNKEL (reference sequence). This CDR3 has 17 amino acids. This TCR was sampled from a girl between 10 and 17 years old with multiple sclerosis. This chain joins TRBV3-1 and TRBJ1-5; 7 nucleotides align to TRBD1. This specimen consisted of blood, obtained after autologous hematopoietic stem cell transplantation. In DNA form, the CDR3 reads TGTGCCAGCAGCCAAGGCTCAGGGGGTTGGGGCAATCAGCCCCAGCATTTT. Amino acids: CASSQGSGGWGNQPQHF.